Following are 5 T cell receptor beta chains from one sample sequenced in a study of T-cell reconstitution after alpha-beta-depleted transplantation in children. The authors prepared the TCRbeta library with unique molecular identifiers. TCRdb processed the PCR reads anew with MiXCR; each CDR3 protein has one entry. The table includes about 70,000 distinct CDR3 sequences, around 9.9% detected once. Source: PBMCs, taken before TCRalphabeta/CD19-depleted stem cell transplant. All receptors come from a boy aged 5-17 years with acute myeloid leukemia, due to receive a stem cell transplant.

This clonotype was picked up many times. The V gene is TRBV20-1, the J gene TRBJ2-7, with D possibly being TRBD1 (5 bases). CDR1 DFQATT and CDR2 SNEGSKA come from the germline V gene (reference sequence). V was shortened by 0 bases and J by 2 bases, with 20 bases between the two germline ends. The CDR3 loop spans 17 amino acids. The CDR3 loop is CSARDPHRKRNPYEQYF. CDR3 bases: TGCAGTGCTAGAGATCCCCACAGGAAACGTAATCCCTACGAGCAGTACTTC.

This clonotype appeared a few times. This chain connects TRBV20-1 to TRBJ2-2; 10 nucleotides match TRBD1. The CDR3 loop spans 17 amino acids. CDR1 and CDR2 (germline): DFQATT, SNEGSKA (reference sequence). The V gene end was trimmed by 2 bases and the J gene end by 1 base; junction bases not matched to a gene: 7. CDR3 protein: CSARYSGTGENTGELFF. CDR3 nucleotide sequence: TGCAGTGCTAGATATTCGGGGACAGGGGAGAACACCGGGGAGCTGTTTTTT.

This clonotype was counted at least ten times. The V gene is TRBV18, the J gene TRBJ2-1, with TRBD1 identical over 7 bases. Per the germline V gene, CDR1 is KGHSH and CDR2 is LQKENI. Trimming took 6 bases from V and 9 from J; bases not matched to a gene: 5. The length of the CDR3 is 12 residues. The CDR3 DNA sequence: TGTGCCAGCTCTCCGACAGGGCTTGAGCAGTTCTTC. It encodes CASSPTGLEQFF.

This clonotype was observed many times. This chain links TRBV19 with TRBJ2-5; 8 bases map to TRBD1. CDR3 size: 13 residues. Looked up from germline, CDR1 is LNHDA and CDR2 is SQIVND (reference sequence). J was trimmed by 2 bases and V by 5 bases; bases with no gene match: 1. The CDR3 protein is CASSGQGQETQYF. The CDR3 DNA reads TGTGCCAGTAGTGGACAGGGTCAAGAGACCCAGTACTTC.

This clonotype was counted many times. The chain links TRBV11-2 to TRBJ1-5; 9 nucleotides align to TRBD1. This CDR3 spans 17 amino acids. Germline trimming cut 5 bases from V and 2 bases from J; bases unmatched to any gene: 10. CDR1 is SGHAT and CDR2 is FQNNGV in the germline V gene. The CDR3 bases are TGTGCCAGCAGCCAGGGAGACAGGGGGTTTGGCAATCAGCCCCAGCATTTT. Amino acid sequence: CASSQGDRGFGNQPQHF. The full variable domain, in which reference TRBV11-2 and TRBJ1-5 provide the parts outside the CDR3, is EAGVAQSPRYKIIEKRQSVAFWCNPISGHATLYWYQQILGQGPKLLIQFQNNGVVDDSQLPKDRFSAERLKGVDSTLKIQPAKLEDSAVYLCASSQGDRGFGNQPQHFGDGTRLSIL.